One sample yielded the 9 T cell receptor beta chains listed below, sequenced in a study of early T cells in non-severe SARS-CoV-2 infection. TCRdb analysed the 5' RACE reads with MiXCR anew, one entry per CDR3 protein. Found here are approximately 70,000 distinct CDR3 sequences, around 13% of them singletons; the top ten hold roughly 1.2%. Sequenced input: whole blood. These receptors originate from an adult who was a healthcare worker with PCR-confirmed SARS-CoV-2 infection or an uninfected control (not recorded which).

The sample holds many counts of this clonotype. The chain links TRBV9 to TRBJ1-4; D gene ambiguous. V lost 2 bases, J lost 7 bases, and 9 bases lay in between. Germline V gene sequence: CDR1 SGDLS, CDR2 YYNGEE. The CDR3 length is 13 residues. The CDR3 reads CASSVSPAEKLFF. The DNA of the CDR3 is TGTGCCAGCAGCGTTAGCCCAGCTGAAAAACTGTTTTTT.

This clonotype was seen ten or more times. The gene calls are TRBV29-1 and TRBJ1-1; D remains ambiguous. Per the germline V gene, CDR1 is SQVTM and CDR2 is ANQGSEA. V lost 4 bases and J lost 3, with 3 bases in between. This CDR3 is built from 10 residues. This CDR3 reads CSVVYTEAFF. The DNA of the CDR3 is TGCAGCGTTGTCTACACTGAAGCTTTCTTT.

The rearrangement uses TRBV27 and TRBJ2-7; D is undetermined. Trimming shortened V by 3 bases and J by 4 bases, and 13 bases separated the two germline ends. CDR1 is MNHEY, CDR2 SMNVEV, per germline (reference sequence). The CDR3 consists of 14 residues. CDR3 DNA sequence: TGTGCCAGCAGTTTTTTCGGGCGACCGTACGAGCAGTACTTC. It codes for CASSFFGRPYEQYF.

There are many counts of this clonotype. The chain is built from TRBV4-1 and TRBJ1-1; D is perhaps TRBD1 (5 bases). The CDR3 extends over 15 amino acids. Germline V lookup: CDR1 MGHRA, CDR2 YSYEKL. Trimming took off 0 bases at V and 1 base at J, with 9 bases between the two ends. The CDR3 nucleotides read TGCGCCAGCAGCCAAGATAAGGACACGAACACTGAAGCTTTCTTT. Its translation: CASSQDKDTNTEAFF.

This clonotype was picked up many times. The rearrangement links TRBV30 to TRBJ2-3; the D gene could be TRBD1 or TRBD2 (6 bases each). CDR1 and CDR2 (germline): GTSNPN, SVGIG (reference sequence). CDR3 length: 16 residues. CDR3 sequence: CAAGRRGRYNTDTQYF. The CDR3, as DNA: TGTGCTGCCGGGCGAAGGGGGAGGTATAACACAGATACGCAGTATTTT.

This clonotype came up many times. V usage is TRBV27 and J usage is TRBJ2-1; 8 bases agree with TRBD2. This CDR3 comprises 17 residues. Germline CDR1 and CDR2: MNHEY and SMNVEV (reference sequence). Trimming took 4 bases from V and 9 from J; bases not matched to a gene: 17. In DNA, the CDR3 is TGTGCCAGCAGTTCCCTCCCAGGTAGCGGGGTTTTAGGTGAGCAGTTCTTC. It is translated as CASSSLPGSGVLGEQFF.

In this sample, this clonotype turned up many times. The V call is TRBV28, the J call TRBJ2-5, with D possibly being TRBD2 (5 bases). Germline values: CDR1 MDHEN, CDR2 SYDVKM. Trimming pared 2 bases from V and 7 bases from J, leaving 11 bases between. The CDR3 sequence is 13 residues long. The CDR3: CASSLAEGGTQYF. CDR3 bases: TGTGCCAGCAGTTTAGCTGAAGGAGGGACCCAGTACTTC.

The table lists this clonotype with many counts. This sequence joins TRBV7-9 and TRBJ2-3; D ambiguous. The germline gives CDR1 SEHNR, CDR2 FQNEAQ (reference sequence). The CDR3 sequence is 14 residues long. The V end was cut by 5 bases, the J end by 0 bases, with 9 bases between. CDR3 in DNA: TGTGCCAGCAGCCAGAGTGATAGCACAGATACGCAGTATTTT. It translates to CASSQSDSTDTQYF.

This clonotype was detected ten times or more. The chain employs TRBV10-3 and TRBJ2-7; D unresolved. CDR1 is ENHRY, CDR2 SYGVKD, per germline. This CDR3 comprises 13 residues. Trimming shortened V by 2 bases and J by 3 bases, and 8 bases separated the two germline ends. Written as DNA, the CDR3 is TGTGCCATCAGTGAGAACTCAGTCTACGAGCAGTACTTC. Its protein product is CAISENSVYEQYF.